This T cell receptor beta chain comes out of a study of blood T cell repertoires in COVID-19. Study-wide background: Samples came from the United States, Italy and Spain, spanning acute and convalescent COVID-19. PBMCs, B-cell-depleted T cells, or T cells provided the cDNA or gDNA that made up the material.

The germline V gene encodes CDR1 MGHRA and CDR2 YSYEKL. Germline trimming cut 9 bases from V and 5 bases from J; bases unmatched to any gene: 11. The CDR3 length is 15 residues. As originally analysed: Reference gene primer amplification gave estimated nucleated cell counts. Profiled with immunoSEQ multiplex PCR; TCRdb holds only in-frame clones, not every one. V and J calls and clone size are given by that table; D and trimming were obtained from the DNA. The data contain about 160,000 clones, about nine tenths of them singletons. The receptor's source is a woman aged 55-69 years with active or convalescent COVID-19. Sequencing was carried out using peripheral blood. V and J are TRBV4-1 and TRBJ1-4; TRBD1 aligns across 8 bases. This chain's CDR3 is CASPAFRDRNEKLFF. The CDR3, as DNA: TGCGCCAGTCCCGCCTTTCGGGACAGGAATGAAAAACTGTTTTTT.